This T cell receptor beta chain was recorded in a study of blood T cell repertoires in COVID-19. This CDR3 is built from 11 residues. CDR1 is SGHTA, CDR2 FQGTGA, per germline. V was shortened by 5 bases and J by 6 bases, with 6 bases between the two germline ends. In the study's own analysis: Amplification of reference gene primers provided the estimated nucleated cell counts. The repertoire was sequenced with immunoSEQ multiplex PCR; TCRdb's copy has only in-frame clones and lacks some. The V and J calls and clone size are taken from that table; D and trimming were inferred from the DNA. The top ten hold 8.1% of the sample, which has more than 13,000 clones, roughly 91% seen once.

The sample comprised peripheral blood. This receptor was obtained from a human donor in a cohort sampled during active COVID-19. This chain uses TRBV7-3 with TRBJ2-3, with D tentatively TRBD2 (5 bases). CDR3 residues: CASSGGDTQYF. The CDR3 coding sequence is TGTGCCAGCAGCGGCGGGGATACGCAGTATTTT.